The T cell receptor (beta chain) described here comes from a study of blood T cell repertoires in COVID-19. Overall study context: The cDNA or gDNA used as material had been derived from T cells, B-cell-depleted T cells, or PBMCs.

The V segment lost 4 bases and the J segment 0 bases; nucleotides outside the gene matches: 3. This CDR3 region has 15 residues. Per the germline V gene, CDR1 is KGHDR and CDR2 is SFDVKD. As handled by the study authors: Researchers report that nucleated cell counts were estimated from reference gene primer amplification. TCRdb's copy holds only in-frame clones and misses some; the assay was immunoSEQ multiplex PCR. V and J calls and clone size are given by that table; D and trimming were obtained from the DNA. The top ten hold about 5.8% of the sample, which has 160,000 or so clones, roughly 81% seen once.

The chain couples TRBV24-1 to TRBJ2-3; TRBD1 aligns across 7 bases. The sequence came from a woman aged 50 to 65 with COVID-19, enrolled during active disease. The source material was peripheral blood. The CDR3 sequence is CATSEGQISTDTQYF. DNA of the CDR3: TGTGCCACCAGTGAGGGACAGATTAGCACAGATACGCAGTATTTT.